The T cell receptor (beta chain) under discussion was sequenced for a study of shared clonotypes between healthy human individuals. This table comes from immunoSEQ multiplex PCR, and its TCRdb copy is limited to in-frame clones, with some not included. The table has fewer than 700,000 clones, 95% seen once; the top ten hold approximately 0.12%. This clone has just one count. Its matching antigen is unknown. Naive CD8 populations comprised CD45RO-negative cells positively selected for CCR7, excluding terminally differentiated effector memory CD45RA+ cells. Findings and limits, study-wide: Compared with clonotypes that all four donors shared, non-shared clonotypes had lower generation probabilities. Across subsets, estimated richness was generally greater for naive than for memory populations.

The CDR3 runs 15 residues. V shed 8 bases and J 5 bases; nucleotides not matched to a gene: 11. The germline V gene encodes CDR1 MDHEN and CDR2 SYDVKM. The genes are TRBV28 and TRBJ2-7, with 11 nucleotides matching TRBD2. Material for sequencing was naive CD8+ T cells sorted from blood. This TCR was recovered from a woman between 25 and 40 years old in good health. The CDR3 loop reads CASRLGTSGSNEQYF. The CDR3 DNA sequence: TGTGCCAGCCGCCTAGGAACTAGCGGGAGCAACGAGCAGTACTTC.